The 31 T cell receptor beta chains listed next were all sequenced from one sample in a study of spatial heterogeneity in lung cancer. The time point denotes: sample taken at primary tumor resection. General study findings and limits: Expanded alpha and beta TCR counts within tumors tracked tumor mutation counts.

Via MiXCR, TCRdb re-called the 5' RACE reads, giving one row per CDR3 protein. The repertoire includes 1,600 or so distinct CDR3 sequences, roughly 5.1% of them detected once, and roughly 28% sits in the top ten. Their recognized antigens are unknown. Sequenced here: lung tumor tissue, sampled at surgery. These TCRs come from a male donor with early-stage non-small cell lung cancer.

This clonotype is labeled medium-sized. The chain is built from TRBV7-2 and TRBJ1-5, with D perhaps TRBD1 (5 bases). CDR1 SGHTA and CDR2 FQGNSA come from the germline V gene. The CDR3 runs 16 residues. Trimming left V 5 bases short and J 4 bases short, with 18 bases between. The CDR3: CASSPREGARNQPQHF. The CDR3 DNA follows: TGTGCCAGCAGCCCCCGAGAAGGGGCCCGGAATCAGCCCCAGCATTTT.

This clonotype appeared many times. This chain joins TRBV20-1 and TRBJ2-7; D is perhaps TRBD2 (5 bases). CDR3 length equals 14 residues. V lost 2 bases, J lost 4 bases, and 15 bases lay in between. CDR1 and CDR2 (germline): DFQATT, SNEGSKA (reference sequence). For the CDR3, the DNA is TGCAGTGCTAGAATTGTGGGAGTCCGTTACGAGCAGTACTTC. Encoded protein: CSARIVGVRYEQYF.

By frequency in the sample, this clonotype is medium-sized. V usage is TRBV30 and J usage is TRBJ1-1, with TRBD1 as a possible D gene (5 bases). The CDR3 is made up of 13 amino acids. The V end was cut by 8 bases, the J end by 2 bases, with 15 bases between. CDR1 GTSNPN and CDR2 SVGIG come from the germline V gene (reference sequence). CDR3: CAVEKGTNTEAFF. The CDR3 nucleotides read TGTGCCGTGGAAAAAGGGACTAACACTGAAGCTTTCTTT.

In its sample, this clonotype ranks as medium-sized. The V call is TRBV12-3 or TRBV12-4, the J call TRBJ1-2, with TRBD1 as a possible D gene (5 bases). This CDR3 is 13 amino acids long. The ends were cut back, 5 bases at V and 5 bases at J, with 12 bases in the middle. The DNA for the CDR3 is TGTGCCAGCAGTCCTCAGGGTGGGTATGGCTACACCTTC. This translates into CASSPQGGYGYTF.

By proportion, this clonotype is large. The chain uses TRBV7-2 and TRBJ2-5; 11 bases are shared with TRBD2. The CDR3 is made up of 13 amino acids. CDR1 SGHTA and CDR2 FQGNSA come from the germline V gene. The junction had 1 base not matched to a gene; V was cut back by 1 base and J by 9 bases. CDR3 nucleotides: TGTGCCAGCAGCTTAGAACTAGCGGGGGCCCAGTACTTC. Protein product: CASSLELAGAQYF.

The rearrangement joins TRBV12-3 or TRBV12-4 to TRBJ2-5; D possibly uses TRBD1 or TRBD2 (5 bases each). V was cut by 1 base and J by 2 bases, with 8 bases left in between. CDR3 size: 14 residues. CDR3 loop: CASSLGGVQETQYF. DNA of the CDR3: TGTGCCAGCAGTTTAGGAGGGGTACAAGAGACCCAGTACTTC.

The chain joins TRBV6-1 to TRBJ1-5; D is undetermined. Trimming removed 0 bases from V and 9 bases from J, with 9 bases in between. The germline V gene encodes CDR1 MNHNS and CDR2 SASEGT. This CDR3 spans 13 amino acids. CDR3 DNA: TGTGCCAGCAGTGAAGCGTTGGAAGGGCCCCAGCATTTT. It translates to CASSEALEGPQHF.

By sample fraction, this clonotype is medium-sized. V gene TRBV7-2 combines with J gene TRBJ2-7, with 7 bases that match TRBD2. Trimming at V came to 4 bases and at J to 4 bases, leaving 10 bases not matched to a gene. The CDR3 spans 15 residues. The germline V gene encodes CDR1 SGHTA and CDR2 FQGNSA. The CDR3 coding sequence is TGTGCCAGCAGCTCCCCGGGGCGGGAGAGGTACGAGCAGTACTTC. Its protein product is CASSSPGRERYEQYF.

The table lists this clonotype with a few counts. This sequence joins TRBV6-2 or TRBV6-3 and TRBJ2-3; D tentatively fits TRBD1 or TRBD2 (5 bases each). V lost 1 base and J lost 6, with 14 bases in between. CDR1 and CDR2 (germline): MNHEY, SVGEGT. CDR3 size: 15 residues. For the CDR3, the DNA is TGTGCCAGCAGTTACTACGGGGACGGCTCGGATACGCAGTATTTT. Amino acid sequence: CASSYYGDGSDTQYF.

By proportion, this clonotype is large. The chain employs TRBV4-3 and TRBJ2-5, with D uncertain. This CDR3 region has 17 residues. V was trimmed by 0 bases and J by 1 base, leaving 15 bases between them. Germline V gene data show CDR1 as LGHNA and CDR2 as YSLEER. CDR3 coding DNA: TGCGCCAGCAGCCAAGAGTGGATAGGCGGCTCCCAAGAGACCCAGTACTTC. Translation gives CASSQEWIGGSQETQYF.

The table lists this clonotype with a few counts. The rearrangement uses TRBV12-3 or TRBV12-4 and TRBJ2-7; tentatively, D is TRBD2 (6 bases). This CDR3 contains 12 residues. Trimming shortened V by 5 bases and J by 5 bases, and 10 bases separated the two germline ends. The CDR3 nucleotides are TGTGCCAGCAGTGCAGGAGGGGACGAGCAGTACTTC. Translated, it gives CASSAGGDEQYF.

This clonotype counts as medium-sized. CDR3 DNA sequence: TGTGCCAGCAAACGCACAGGGGGCAATCAGCCCCAGCATTTT. Protein sequence: CASKRTGGNQPQHF. The chain is built from TRBV27 and TRBJ1-5; the match to TRBD1 covers 7 bases. The germline gives CDR1 MNHEY, CDR2 SMNVEV (reference sequence). Trimming removed 7 bases from V and 2 bases from J; junction bases left unmatched: 5. The CDR3 has 14 residues.

In this sample, this clonotype is large. CDR3: CAWRDLGPETQYF. In DNA, the CDR3 is TGTGCCTGGAGAGATCTGGGGCCAGAGACCCAGTACTTC. This chain joins TRBV30 and TRBJ2-5, with D maybe TRBD1 (5 bases). Germline CDR1 is GTSNPN and CDR2 is SVGIG (reference sequence). The CDR3 is made up of 13 amino acids. Trimming cost V 3 bases and J 4 bases, with 12 bases left between them.

By proportion, this clonotype is medium-sized. The chain joins TRBV7-9 to TRBJ2-3; TRBD2 aligns across 12 bases. Germline CDR1 is SEHNR and CDR2 is FQNEAQ (reference sequence). CDR3 length: 16 amino acids. Trimming cost V 3 bases and J 3 bases; bases outside gene matches: 4. The CDR3 DNA is TGTGCCAGCAGCTTTACCACTAGCGGGAGGACAGATACGCAGTATTTT. Amino acids: CASSFTTSGRTDTQYF. The full variable domain, with the rest looked up from reference TRBV7-9 and TRBJ2-3, is DTGVSQNPRHKITKRGQNVTFRCDPISEHNRLYWYRQTLGQGPEFLTYFQNEAQLEKSRLLSDRFSAERPKGSFSTLEIQRTEQGDSAMYLCASSFTTSGRTDTQYFGPGTRLTVL.

This clonotype is termed large. The gene calls are TRBV5-1 and TRBJ2-7; D ambiguous. CDR1 and CDR2 (germline): SGHRS, YFSETQ. This CDR3 comprises 14 residues. Trimming removed 0 bases at V and 4 bases at J, with 11 bases between. CDR3 loop: CASSLERSHYEQYF. The CDR3 bases are TGCGCCAGCAGCTTGGAACGGTCACATTACGAGCAGTACTTC.

V gene TRBV2 combines with J gene TRBJ1-5; D gene unclear. Germline CDR1 is SNHLY and CDR2 is FYNNEI. Trimming took off 6 bases at V and 3 bases at J, with 12 bases between the two ends. The CDR3 sequence is 14 residues long. CDR3 sequence: CASRRILYNQPQHF. The CDR3 DNA sequence: TGTGCCAGCAGGAGGATCCTTTACAATCAGCCCCAGCATTTT.

This clonotype is judged medium-sized. This sequence joins TRBV28 and TRBJ2-7, with unresolved D. V was clipped by 6 bases and J by 11 bases, with 20 bases between them. The CDR3 contains 13 residues. CDR1 is MDHEN and CDR2 is SYDVKM in the germline V gene. CDR3 bases: TGTGCCAGCAGCAAGAACCAAATGACTGGGGAGTACTTC. This gives the protein CASSKNQMTGEYF.

Many counts were recorded for this clonotype. V usage is TRBV28 and J usage is TRBJ1-5; possibly TRBD1 for D (6 bases). Germline V CDR1 and CDR2: MDHEN, SYDVKM. This CDR3 has 15 amino acids. The germline V and J ends were trimmed by 4 bases and 7 bases, with 17 bases remaining between them. The CDR3: CASSSLQGIGQPQHF. DNA for the CDR3: TGTGCCAGCAGTTCCCTCCAGGGGATCGGACAGCCCCAGCATTTT.

This clonotype is categorized as medium-sized. The chain links TRBV10-3 to TRBJ2-7; D is perhaps TRBD1 (5 bases). V dropped 2 bases and J dropped 3 bases, with 14 bases sitting between them. Germline V lookup: CDR1 ENHRY, CDR2 SYGVKD. The CDR3 runs 15 residues. The CDR3 DNA reads TGTGCCATCAGTGAGCAGCAGGGATCCCTCTACGAGCAGTACTTC. Encoded protein: CAISEQQGSLYEQYF.

By share of the sample, this clonotype is medium-sized. This chain uses TRBV5-4 with TRBJ2-7; TRBD2 matches 8 bases. Trimming removed 0 bases from V and 2 bases from J; junction bases left unmatched: 7. Germline CDR1 is SGHNT and CDR2 is YYREEE (reference sequence). The CDR3 has 16 residues. As DNA, the CDR3 is TGTGCCAGCAGCTTGGCCGGCGGGGGGACCACCTACGAGCAGTACTTC. It specifies CASSLAGGGTTYEQYF.

By its share, this clonotype is medium-sized (0.01 to 0.1%). The chain links TRBV7-9 to TRBJ2-1; 12 positions agree with TRBD2. Trimming cost V 4 bases and J 4 bases; bases outside gene matches: 5. CDR1 is SEHNR, CDR2 FQNEAQ, per germline (reference sequence). The CDR3 extends over 16 amino acids. For the CDR3, the DNA is TGTGCCAGCAGCTCAATGACTAGCGGGAGATACAATGAGCAGTTCTTC. Amino acids: CASSSMTSGRYNEQFF.

By frequency in the sample, this clonotype is medium-sized. The rearrangement uses TRBV5-1 and TRBJ2-2; 11 bases match TRBD2. Per the germline V gene, CDR1 is SGHRS and CDR2 is YFSETQ. J lost 3 bases, V lost 4 bases, and 2 bases had no gene match. CDR3 length equals 15 residues. Here the CDR3 DNA reads TGCGCCAGCAGCCCACTAGCGGGAGACACCGGGGAGCTGTTTTTT. Translation: CASSPLAGDTGELFF.

Concerning this clonotype: A much larger clone lies one base from this, so it may be a read error. This chain connects TRBV14 to TRBJ2-7, with D uncertain. V shed 0 bases and J shed 3 bases, with 21 bases lying between them. This CDR3 region has 18 residues. The germline V gene encodes CDR1 SGHDN and CDR2 FVKESK. CDR3 protein: CASSQDLMGSDKYYEQYF. The CDR3 DNA is TGTGCCAGCAGCCAAGATCTTATGGGAAGCGACAAATACTACGAGCAGTACTTC.

By frequency in the sample, this clonotype is medium-sized (0.01 to 0.1%). The J gene is TRBJ2-7, the V gene TRBV19, with unresolved D. This CDR3 has 15 residues. Germline lookup yields CDR1 LNHDA and CDR2 SQIVND (reference sequence). The ends were cut back, 5 bases at V and 0 bases at J, with 14 bases in the middle. CDR3: CASSPIPGSSYEQYF. The CDR3 coding sequence is TGTGCCAGTAGTCCCATACCAGGCAGCTCCTACGAGCAGTACTTC.

By share of the sample, this clonotype is medium-sized (0.01 to 0.1%). This sequence joins TRBV29-1 and TRBJ1-2; possible D gene TRBD1, 5 bases. This CDR3 contains 14 residues. Trimming removed 4 bases from V and 3 bases from J, with 15 bases in between. CDR1 SQVTM and CDR2 ANQGSEA come from the germline V gene. The CDR3 is CSVVRRGEHYGYTF. For the CDR3, the DNA is TGCAGCGTTGTACGGAGAGGGGAGCACTATGGCTACACCTTC.

This clonotype rates as large (0.1 to 1%). J is TRBJ2-3 and V is TRBV4-1; D not certain. V was shortened by 4 bases and J by 4 bases, with 15 bases between the two germline ends. CDR1 is MGHRA and CDR2 is YSYEKL in the germline V gene. The CDR3 spans 15 residues. The CDR3 here is CASSLQWYGADTQYF. The CDR3 nucleotides are TGCGCCAGCAGCCTCCAGTGGTATGGTGCAGATACGCAGTATTTT.

This clonotype is medium-sized within its sample. This chain links TRBV20-1 with TRBJ2-7; either TRBD1 or TRBD2 may supply D (7 bases each). Trimming shortened V by 3 bases and J by 5 bases, and 23 bases separated the two germline ends. The CDR3 covers 16 residues. Germline values: CDR1 DFQATT, CDR2 SNEGSKA (reference sequence). The CDR3 region is CSASFSGGRGRNEQYF. CDR3 DNA sequence: TGCAGTGCTAGTTTCTCGGGGGGAAGGGGGCGGAACGAGCAGTACTTC.

This clonotype is judged medium-sized (0.01 to 0.1%). The chain links TRBV5-5 to TRBJ2-1; TRBD1 aligns across 9 bases. Unmatched junction bases numbered 3, after V lost 1 base and J lost 4 bases. CDR3 size: 15 residues. Germline lookup yields CDR1 SGHKS and CDR2 YYEKEE (reference sequence). The CDR3: CASSLTGTGYNEQFF. The CDR3 DNA follows: TGTGCCAGCAGCTTGACCGGGACAGGGTACAATGAGCAGTTCTTC.

Sample share makes this clonotype medium-sized. The rearrangement joins TRBV7-8 to TRBJ2-7; no firm D call. Germline loops: CDR1 SGHVS, CDR2 FQNEAQ. This CDR3 region has 15 residues. Trimming removed 5 bases at V and 5 bases at J, with 19 bases between. CDR3 nucleotides: TGTGCCAGCAGCCAAGCCGGGTCCCTCGGCCACGAGCAGTACTTC. Its protein is CASSQAGSLGHEQYF. Full variable domain (remainder filled in from reference TRBV7-8 and TRBJ2-7): GAGVSQSPRYKVAKRGQDVALRCDPISGHVSLFWYQQALGQGPEFLTYFQNEAQLDKSGLPSDRFFAERPEGSVSTLKIQRTQQEDSAVYLCASSQAGSLGHEQYFGPGTRLTVT.

There are a few counts of this clonotype. This chain links TRBV7-3 with TRBJ2-1, with 8 bases identical to TRBD2. The V segment lost 5 bases and the J segment 9 bases; nucleotides outside the gene matches: 9. The germline gives CDR1 SGHTA, CDR2 FQGTGA. This CDR3 spans 14 amino acids. The CDR3 loop reads CASSLRDSGAEQFF. CDR3 coding DNA: TGTGCCAGCAGCCTTCGGGATAGCGGGGCTGAGCAGTTCTTC.

This clonotype rates as medium-sized. The chain carries TRBV6-5 and TRBJ2-7, with 8 bases lining up with TRBD2. Germline CDR1 MNHEY, CDR2 SVGAGI. Trimming at V came to 2 bases and at J to 4 bases, leaving 7 bases not matched to a gene. The CDR3 is 15 residues long. The CDR3, as DNA: TGTGCCAGCAGTTACCGGGCGGGGGGTTTATACGAGCAGTACTTC. Translation: CASSYRAGGLYEQYF.